These T cell receptor beta chains were read from a single sample in a study of blood T cell repertoires in COVID-19. The protocol was immunoSEQ multiplex PCR, while the TCRdb copy is restricted to in-frame clones and leaves out a portion. The table has about 160,000 clones, over 70% seen once; the top ten hold around 5.3%. The sequenced material came from PBMCs or T cells enriched from blood (not recorded which). All receptors derive from a woman aged 35 to 49 with acute COVID-19. Both conserved end residues are part of each CDR3. A D gene is named only where the DNA matches it firmly. Clone size is given for some rows only: seen once, a few or many times, or a class if the clone is expanded.

j_gene: TRBJ2-7; abundance: -; v_gene: TRBV19; d_gene: -; CDR3nt: TGTGCCAGTAGTATAACCCCAGAATACGAGCAGTACTTC; CDR3aa: CASSITPEYEQYF
j_gene: TRBJ2-2; abundance: -; v_gene: TRBV11-2; d_gene: -; CDR3nt: TGTGCCAGCAGCCCTCGGACAGAAACGAACACCGGGGAGCTGTTTTTT; CDR3aa: CASSPRTETNTGELFF
j_gene: TRBJ2-1; abundance: -; v_gene: TRBV3-1/TRBV3-2; d_gene: -; CDR3nt: TGTGCCAGCAGCCAAGATCGGCAGGGAAGGGAGCAGTTCTTC; CDR3aa: CASSQDRQGREQFF
j_gene: TRBJ2-5; abundance: few; v_gene: TRBV12-3/TRBV12-4; d_gene: -; CDR3nt: TGTGCCAGCAGGCCGACTACGGAAGAGACCCAGTACTTC; CDR3aa: CASRPTTEETQYF
j_gene: TRBJ1-4; abundance: -; v_gene: TRBV3-1/TRBV3-2; d_gene: -; CDR3nt: TGTGCCAGCAGCCTAAGACAGATTAATGAAAAACTGTTTTTT; CDR3aa: CASSLRQINEKLFF
j_gene: TRBJ2-2; abundance: -; v_gene: TRBV4-2; d_gene: TRBD2; CDR3nt: TGTGCCAGCAGCCAAGTAGGAGCTAGCGGGAGGGCCGACGGGGAGCTGTTTTTT; CDR3aa: CASSQVGASGRADGELFF
j_gene: TRBJ2-1; abundance: -; v_gene: TRBV15; d_gene: TRBD2; CDR3nt: TGTGCCACCAGCGAACGACTAGCGCCAACCTACAATGAGCAGTTCTTC; CDR3aa: CATSERLAPTYNEQFF
j_gene: TRBJ2-7; abundance: few; v_gene: TRBV13; d_gene: TRBD2; CDR3nt: TGTGCCAGCAGCTTGGGAGGGCCTAACGAGCAGTACTTC; CDR3aa: CASSLGGPNEQYF
j_gene: TRBJ1-5; abundance: -; v_gene: TRBV4-1; d_gene: -; CDR3nt: TGCGCCAGCAGCCAAGATTGGGGGCCAGTCAATCAGCCCCAGCATTTT; CDR3aa: CASSQDWGPVNQPQHF
j_gene: TRBJ1-1; abundance: -; v_gene: TRBV6-5; d_gene: -; CDR3nt: TGTGCCAGCAGTTACTCGGGTGGGGGAGGCTCTGAAGCTTTCTTT; CDR3aa: CASSYSGGGGSEAFF